Sequencing of this T cell receptor beta chain was carried out in a study of early T cells in non-severe SARS-CoV-2 infection. In the library, individual cDNA molecules carried attached unique molecular identifiers. TCRdb re-called the 5' RACE reads through MiXCR, storing one row per CDR3 protein. Of tens of thousands of distinct CDR3 sequences listed, around 11% are singletons. Study findings and constraints: Anti-spike CD8 responses were favored in VDJdb matching, and private and CD4 specificities were missed.

The CDR3 runs 15 residues. Trimming at V came to 3 bases and at J to 0 bases, leaving 1 base not matched to a gene. CDR1 is MDHEN, CDR2 SYDVKM, per germline. This clonotype was detected many times. Its target is unknown. Sequencing was carried out using whole blood. The clonotype was recovered from an adult who was a healthcare worker with PCR-confirmed SARS-CoV-2 infection or an uninfected control (not recorded which). The genes are TRBV28 and TRBJ2-1; 8 bases are a match to TRBD2. The CDR3 nucleotides are TGTGCCAGCAGTTTCGGGGGGGGCTCCTACAATGAGCAGTTCTTC. It encodes CASSFGGGSYNEQFF.